Listed below are T cell receptor beta chains from one sample, sequenced in a study of T cell repertoires in cytomegalovirus infection. In TCRdb, the reads were re-called with MiXCR into one record per CDR3 protein. The table records under 850,000 distinct CDR3 sequences, around 32% of them present only once. Their antigens remain unidentified. Sequencing was performed on cultured PBMCs, taken from culture after CMV antigen stimulation. Source of these receptors: a human donor in good health (CMV status not recorded). Some clones in this sample may be carry-over from other donors' samples. Both conserved end residues are part of each CDR3. Fields, in order: CDR3 protein, V gene, J gene.

cdr3_aa: CASSQDPWTEAFF; v_call: TRBV4-3; j_call: TRBJ1-1
cdr3_aa: CASSNRTGYEQYF; v_call: TRBV12-3/TRBV12-4; j_call: TRBJ2-7
cdr3_aa: CASSYRRGLNTEAFF; v_call: TRBV7-6; j_call: TRBJ1-1
cdr3_aa: CASSWEAGGPGAQYF; v_call: TRBV6-6; j_call: TRBJ2-5
cdr3_aa: CASSEANGNQPQHF; v_call: TRBV2; j_call: TRBJ1-5
cdr3_aa: CASSLGRAASGFSYEQYF; v_call: TRBV7-6; j_call: TRBJ2-7
cdr3_aa: CASSLGLSRTYEQYF; v_call: TRBV7-2; j_call: TRBJ2-7
cdr3_aa: CASSFREGGTEAFF; v_call: TRBV27; j_call: TRBJ1-1
cdr3_aa: CSARKGGDGYTF; v_call: TRBV20-1; j_call: TRBJ1-2
cdr3_aa: CASSPLYEGLFQETQYF; v_call: TRBV6-5; j_call: TRBJ2-5
cdr3_aa: CASSRMPARGNYGYTF; v_call: TRBV12-3/TRBV12-4; j_call: TRBJ1-2
cdr3_aa: CASSSSGTGGLRQYF; v_call: TRBV7-2; j_call: TRBJ2-7
cdr3_aa: CASSFWQSSYNEQFF; v_call: TRBV7-2; j_call: TRBJ2-1
cdr3_aa: CASSLNRGGFSGNTIYF; v_call: TRBV5-1; j_call: TRBJ1-3
cdr3_aa: CAISALSSSSGRVRWQETQYF; v_call: TRBV10-3; j_call: TRBJ2-5
cdr3_aa: CASSAPDYNEQFF; v_call: TRBV6-1; j_call: TRBJ2-1
cdr3_aa: CSAKDLLSYNEQFF; v_call: TRBV20-1; j_call: TRBJ2-1
cdr3_aa: CASSFRAEGSLHF; v_call: TRBV7-2; j_call: TRBJ1-6
cdr3_aa: CASSLRQGYNEQFF; v_call: TRBV7-8; j_call: TRBJ2-1
cdr3_aa: CASSFSFGHEAFF; v_call: TRBV7-2; j_call: TRBJ1-1
cdr3_aa: CASSPVYRVNSPLHF; v_call: TRBV18; j_call: TRBJ1-6
cdr3_aa: CASRKPVSSYNSPLHF; v_call: TRBV6-1; j_call: TRBJ1-6